This T cell receptor beta chain appears in the sequencing data of a study of cytomegalovirus exposure and HLA in healthy donors. Using immunoSEQ multiplex PCR, the repertoire was profiled, and TCRdb retains in-frame clones only, with some absent. The sample holds 250,000 or so clones, about 87% seen once. CDR3 size: 14 residues. Germline V gene sequence: CDR1 SGDLS, CDR2 YYNGEE. The V and J ends lost 2 bases and 6 bases, in that order; junction bases with no gene match: 5. Study-level points and caveats: A few CMV-associated chains were confirmed in vitro to be specific for CMV antigens. According to the study, about 180 TCR beta chains were cytomegalovirus-associated.

Details on this clone: Its target is unknown.

The source material was PBMCs. The origin of this receptor is a man aged 18 to 29 in good health and CMV-seronegative. The chain links TRBV9 to TRBJ2-1; 7 nucleotides line up with TRBD2. Here the CDR3 reads CASSVLAASNEQFF. CDR3 in DNA: TGTGCCAGCAGCGTCCTAGCGGCTTCCAATGAGCAGTTCTTC.